These 18 T cell receptor beta chains were sequenced from one sample in a study of blood T cells in healthy people across ages. Together with a sample-barcoded 5' primer, a J-beta primer mix was included in a second PCR lasting roughly 6 to 12 cycles. TCRdb re-analysed the 5' RACE reads in MiXCR, keeping a single row per CDR3 protein. Among 780,000 or so distinct CDR3 sequences listed, more than 50% were seen once. Sequencing was carried out using blood. The receptors come from a man aged 35 to 55 in good health.

This clonotype has only one observation. The chain has TRBV18 and TRBJ2-1, with D unresolved. Trimming took 2 bases from V and 13 from J, leaving 9 bases between them. Germline CDR1 KGHSH, CDR2 LQKENI. This CDR3 has 11 residues. CDR3 sequence: CASSPSETQFF. Written as DNA, the CDR3 is TGTGCCAGCTCACCAAGCGAGACCCAGTTCTTC.

The rearrangement joins TRBV6-5 to TRBJ2-4; 7 bases line up with TRBD2. The CDR3 extends over 14 amino acids. V lost 2 bases, J lost 6 bases, and 4 bases stayed unmatched. Germline V lookup: CDR1 MNHEY, CDR2 SVGAGI. Written as DNA, the CDR3 is TGTGCCAGCAGTTACGCGTCGGGGGGAAACATTCAGTACTTC. The encoded protein is CASSYASGGNIQYF.

Details on this clonotype: This may be a read error: a much more frequent sequence differs by one nucleotide. The chain links TRBV6-6 to TRBJ2-5; 10 bases map to TRBD2. The CDR3 totals 15 residues. CDR1 is MNHNY and CDR2 is SVGAGI in the germline V gene (reference sequence). V was pared by 6 bases and J by 11 bases, with 15 bases of the junction left unmatched. The CDR3, as DNA: TGTGCCAGCAGCGTCCTAGCGGGAGACGGAGGTGAGCAGTACTTC. As protein: CASSVLAGDGGEQYF.

The sample holds a few counts of this clonotype. J is TRBJ2-3 and V is TRBV12-3 or TRBV12-4; D may be TRBD1 (5 bases). Trimming left V 10 bases short and J 6 bases short, with 20 bases between. The CDR3 totals 14 residues. CDR3 nucleotides: TGTGCCACCCGAGGTCAAGGGGCAGGGGATACGCAGTATTTT. It codes for CATRGQGAGDTQYF.

The chain couples TRBV7-2 to TRBJ2-1, with D possibly TRBD2 on 5 matching bases. The CDR3 extends over 15 amino acids. Per germline, CDR1 SGHTA and CDR2 FQGNSA. V was cut by 1 base and J by 4 bases, with 11 bases left in between. CDR3 sequence reads: CASSLDRDGYNEQFF. The CDR3 DNA reads TGTGCCAGCAGCTTAGACCGGGATGGGTACAATGAGCAGTTCTTC. The entire variable domain, with the rest obtained from reference TRBV7-2 and TRBJ2-1, is as follows: GAGVSQSPSNKVTEKGKDVELRCDPISGHTALYWYRQSLGQGLEFLIYFQGNSAPDKSGLPSDRFSAERTGGSVSTLTIQRTQQEDSAVYLCASSLDRDGYNEQFFGPGTRLTVL.

The CDR3 sequence is CSARVKLAGNEQFF. DNA of the CDR3: TGCAGTGCTAGAGTTAAGCTAGCGGGGAATGAGCAGTTCTTC. This chain joins TRBV20-1 and TRBJ2-1; TRBD2 aligns across 9 bases. Germline loops: CDR1 DFQATT, CDR2 SNEGSKA (reference sequence). Germline trimming cut 1 base from V and 7 bases from J; bases unmatched to any gene: 5. There are 14 residues in the CDR3.

V and J are TRBV10-3 and TRBJ2-1, with D perhaps TRBD2 (6 bases). Germline CDR1 and CDR2: ENHRY and SYGVKD. V was clipped by 2 bases and J by 4 bases, with 12 bases between them. The CDR3 is 15 residues long. CDR3 residues: CAISEGRLAYNEQFF. The CDR3 DNA is TGTGCCATCAGTGAGGGGAGGTTAGCGTACAATGAGCAGTTCTTC.

This sequence joins TRBV20-1 and TRBJ2-1, with 9 bases identical to TRBD2. The CDR3 consists of 16 residues. Germline loops: CDR1 DFQATT, CDR2 SNEGSKA (reference sequence). V trimming: 0 bases; J trimming: 3 bases; junction bases outside the gene matches: 6. In DNA form, the CDR3 reads TGCAGTGCTAGAGAGCCTGGGACTAGCATCTACAATGAGCAGTTCTTC. Protein sequence: CSAREPGTSIYNEQFF.

The genes are TRBV20-1 and TRBJ2-4; D may be TRBD1 (6 bases). Germline loops: CDR1 DFQATT, CDR2 SNEGSKA (reference sequence). The CDR3 consists of 13 residues. V shed 3 bases and J shed 4 bases, with 10 bases lying between them. The CDR3 loop reads CSARDSLKNIQYF. The CDR3, as DNA: TGCAGTGCTAGGGACAGCCTGAAAAACATTCAGTACTTC.

The CDR3 is CASIDSRDRGKNTEAFF. CDR3 bases: TGTGCCAGCATAGATTCCCGGGACAGGGGTAAGAACACTGAAGCTTTCTTT. The rearrangement joins TRBV21-1 to TRBJ1-1; the table assigns TRBD1, which was not confirmed against the DNA. TRBV21-1 is reported as a pseudogene. This CDR3 spans 17 amino acids.

The rearrangement uses TRBV6-5 and TRBJ1-2; D gene uncertain. The CDR3 consists of 16 residues. Germline lookup yields CDR1 MNHEY and CDR2 SVGAGI. The V gene lost 2 bases and the J gene lost 6 bases, with 19 bases spanning the gap. The chain's CDR3 is CASSYSGPGVVDGYTF. CDR3 nucleotide sequence: TGTGCCAGCAGTTACAGCGGGCCGGGAGTGGTCGATGGCTACACCTTC.

This clonotype has more than one count but fewer than ten. The chain has TRBV20-1 and TRBJ2-7; D is uncertain. The V gene lost 4 bases and the J gene lost 4 bases, with 8 bases spanning the gap. This CDR3 has 11 residues. Germline V gene sequence: CDR1 DFQATT, CDR2 SNEGSKA (reference sequence). The CDR3 sequence is CSAKQTYEQYF. In nucleotides, the CDR3 is TGCAGTGCTAAACAAACTTACGAGCAGTACTTC.

The V gene is TRBV18, the J gene TRBJ2-3; no firm D call. Trimming took off 2 bases at V and 0 bases at J, with 12 bases between the two ends. This CDR3 is built from 16 residues. In germline, CDR1 is KGHSH, CDR2 LQKENI. Here the CDR3 DNA reads TGTGCCAGCTCACCAACAGACCGAACTAGCACAGATACGCAGTATTTT. It specifies CASSPTDRTSTDTQYF.

In its sample, this clonotype was seen once. V gene TRBV7-8 combines with J gene TRBJ2-1; D gene unclear. V lost 2 bases and J lost 7, with 15 bases in between. Germline V gene data show CDR1 as SGHVS and CDR2 as FQNEAQ. The length of the CDR3 is 15 residues. This CDR3 is CASSLFPSAANEQFF. The CDR3 DNA follows: TGTGCCAGCAGCTTATTCCCTTCGGCAGCGAATGAGCAGTTCTTC.

This rearrangement joins TRBV30 to TRBJ1-6; perhaps TRBD1 as D (6 bases). The CDR3 length is 17 residues. From germline, CDR1 is GTSNPN and CDR2 SVGIG (reference sequence). The V end lost 3 bases, the J end lost 9 bases, and 24 bases lay between the germline ends. CDR3 region: CAWREKPGVWLVSPLHF. DNA for the CDR3: TGTGCCTGGAGGGAAAAACCAGGGGTTTGGCTTGTTTCACCCCTCCACTTT.

This chain uses TRBV6-5 with TRBJ1-1; D may be TRBD1 (6 bases). CDR1 MNHEY and CDR2 SVGAGI come from the germline V gene. V was clipped by 5 bases and J by 6 bases, with 16 bases between them. This CDR3 has 14 amino acids. DNA of the CDR3: TGTGCCAGCAGTCAGCAGGGGAATGCGGCTGAAGCTTTCTTT. This sequence encodes CASSQQGNAAEAFF.

This clonotype was observed a few times. The chain combines TRBV12-3 or TRBV12-4 with TRBJ2-5; 9 positions match TRBD2. After removal of 7 bases from V and 5 bases from J, the junction contained 17 bases not matched to a gene. The CDR3 runs 17 residues. CDR3 loop: CASTYRRASGTRETQYF. DNA for the CDR3: TGTGCCAGCACCTATCGGAGGGCTAGCGGGACCCGTGAGACCCAGTACTTC.

The gene calls are TRBV7-8 and TRBJ2-5; 13 nucleotides align to TRBD2. CDR3 length: 17 residues. Trimming cost V 4 bases and J 3 bases; bases outside gene matches: 8. Germline loops: CDR1 SGHVS, CDR2 FQNEAQ. The CDR3 reads CASSYTSGGVAKETQYF. The DNA of the CDR3 is TGTGCCAGCAGCTATACTAGCGGGGGGGTAGCAAAAGAGACCCAGTACTTC. Full variable domain (remainder filled in from reference TRBV7-8 and TRBJ2-5): GAGVSQSPRYKVAKRGQDVALRCDPISGHVSLFWYQQALGQGPEFLTYFQNEAQLDKSGLPSDRFFAERPEGSVSTLKIQRTQQEDSAVYLCASSYTSGGVAKETQYFGPGTRLLVL.